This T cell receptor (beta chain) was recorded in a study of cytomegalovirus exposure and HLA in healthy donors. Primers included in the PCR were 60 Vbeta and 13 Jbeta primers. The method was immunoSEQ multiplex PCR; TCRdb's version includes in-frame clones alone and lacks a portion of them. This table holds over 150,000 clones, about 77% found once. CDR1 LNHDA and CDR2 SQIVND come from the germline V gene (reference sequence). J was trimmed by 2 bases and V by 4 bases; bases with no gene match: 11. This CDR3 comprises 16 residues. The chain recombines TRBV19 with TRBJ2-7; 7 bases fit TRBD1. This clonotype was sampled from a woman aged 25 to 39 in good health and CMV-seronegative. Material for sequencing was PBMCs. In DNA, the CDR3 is TGTGCCAGTAGTACAAAAACAGGGGCCGTAGCCTACGAGCAGTACTTC. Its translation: CASSTKTGAVAYEQYF.